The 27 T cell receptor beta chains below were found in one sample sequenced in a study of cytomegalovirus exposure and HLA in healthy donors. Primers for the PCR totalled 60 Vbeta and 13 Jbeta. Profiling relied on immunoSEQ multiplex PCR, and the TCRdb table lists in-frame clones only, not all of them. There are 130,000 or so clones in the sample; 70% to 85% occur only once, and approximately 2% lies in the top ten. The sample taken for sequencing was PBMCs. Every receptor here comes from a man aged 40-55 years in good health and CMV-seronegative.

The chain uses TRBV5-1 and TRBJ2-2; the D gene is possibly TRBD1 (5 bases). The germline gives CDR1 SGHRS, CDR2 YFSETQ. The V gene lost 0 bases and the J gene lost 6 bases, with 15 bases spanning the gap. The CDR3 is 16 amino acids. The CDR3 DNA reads TGCGCCAGCAGCTTGGGGGATCAGGGAAGCTCCGGGGAGCTGTTTTTT. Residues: CASSLGDQGSSGELFF. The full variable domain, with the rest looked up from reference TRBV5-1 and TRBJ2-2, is KAGVTQTPRYLIKTRGQQVTLSCSPISGHRSVSWYQQTPGQGLQFLFEYFSETQRNKGNFPGRFSGRQFSNSRSEMNVSTLELGDSALYLCASSLGDQGSSGELFFGEGSRLTVL.

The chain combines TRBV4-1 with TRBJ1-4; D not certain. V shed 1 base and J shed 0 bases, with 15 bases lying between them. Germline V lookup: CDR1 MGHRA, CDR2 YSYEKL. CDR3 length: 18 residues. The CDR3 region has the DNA TGCGCCAGCAGCCAAGTGTTAGGTGGGCTGTCAACTAATGAAAAACTGTTTTTT. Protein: CASSQVLGGLSTNEKLFF.

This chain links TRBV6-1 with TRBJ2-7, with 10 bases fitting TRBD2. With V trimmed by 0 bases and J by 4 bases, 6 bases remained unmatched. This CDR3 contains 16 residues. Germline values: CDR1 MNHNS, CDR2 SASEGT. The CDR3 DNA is TGTGCCAGCAGTGAAGCCGTTTCGACTAGCGGGTACGAGCAGTACTTC. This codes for CASSEAVSTSGYEQYF.

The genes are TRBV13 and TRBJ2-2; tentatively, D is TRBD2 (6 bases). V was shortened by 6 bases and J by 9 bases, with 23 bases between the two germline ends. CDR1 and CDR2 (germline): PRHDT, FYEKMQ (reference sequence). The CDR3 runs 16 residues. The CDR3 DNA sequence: TGTGCCAGCAGTAGAGAAATCGGGACTTCAGTCCGGGAGCTGTTTTTT. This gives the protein CASSREIGTSVRELFF.

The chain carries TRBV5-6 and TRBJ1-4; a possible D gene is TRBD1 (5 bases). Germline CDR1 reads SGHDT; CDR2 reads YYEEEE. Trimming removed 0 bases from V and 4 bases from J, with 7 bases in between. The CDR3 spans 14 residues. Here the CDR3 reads CASSLEQVNEKLFF. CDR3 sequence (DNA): TGTGCCAGCAGCTTGGAACAGGTTAATGAAAAACTGTTTTTT.

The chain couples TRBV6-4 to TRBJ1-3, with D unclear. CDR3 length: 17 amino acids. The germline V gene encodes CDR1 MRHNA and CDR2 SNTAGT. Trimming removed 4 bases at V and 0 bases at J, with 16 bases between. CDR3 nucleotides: TGTGCCAGCAGTGGTACGTGGCCATTAAGCTCTGGAAACACCATATATTTT. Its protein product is CASSGTWPLSSGNTIYF.

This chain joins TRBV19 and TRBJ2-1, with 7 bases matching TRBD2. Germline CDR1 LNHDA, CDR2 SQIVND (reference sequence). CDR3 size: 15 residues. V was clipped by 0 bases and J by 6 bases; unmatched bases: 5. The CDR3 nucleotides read TGTGCCAGTAGTATAGATGATAGCGGGCGCAATGAGCAGTTCTTC. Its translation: CASSIDDSGRNEQFF.

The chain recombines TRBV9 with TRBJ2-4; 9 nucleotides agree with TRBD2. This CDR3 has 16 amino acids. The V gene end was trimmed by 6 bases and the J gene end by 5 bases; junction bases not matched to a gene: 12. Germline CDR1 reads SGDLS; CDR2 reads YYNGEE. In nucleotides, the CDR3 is TGTGCCAGCAACCCCCGGGGGCGGGGGGGAGAAAACATTCAGTACTTC. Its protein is CASNPRGRGGENIQYF. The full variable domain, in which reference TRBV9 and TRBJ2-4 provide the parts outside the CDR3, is DSGVTQTPKHLITATGQRVTLRCSPRSGDLSVYWYQQSLDQGLQFLIQYYNGEERAKGNILERFSAQQFPDLHSELNLSSLELGDSALYFCASNPRGRGGENIQYFGAGTRLSVL.

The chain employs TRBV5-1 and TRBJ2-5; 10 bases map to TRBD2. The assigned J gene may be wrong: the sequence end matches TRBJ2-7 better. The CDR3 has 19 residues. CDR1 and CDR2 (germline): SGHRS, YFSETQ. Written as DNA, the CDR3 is TGCGCCAGCAGCTTGGCCCAGGGAGGGAGCGGGGGGGCCCCCCGCGAGCAGTACTTC. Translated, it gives CASSLAQGGSGGAPREQYF.

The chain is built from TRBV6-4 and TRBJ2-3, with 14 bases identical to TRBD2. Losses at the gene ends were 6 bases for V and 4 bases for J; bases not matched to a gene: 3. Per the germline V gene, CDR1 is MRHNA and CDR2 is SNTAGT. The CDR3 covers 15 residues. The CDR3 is CASRGLAGGPDTQYF. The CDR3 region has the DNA TGTGCCAGCAGAGGACTAGCGGGGGGTCCAGATACGCAGTATTTT.

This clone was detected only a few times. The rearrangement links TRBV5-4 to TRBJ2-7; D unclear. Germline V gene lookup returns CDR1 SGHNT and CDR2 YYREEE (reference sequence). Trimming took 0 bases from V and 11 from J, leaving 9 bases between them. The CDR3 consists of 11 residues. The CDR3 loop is CASSLGPRKYF. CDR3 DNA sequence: TGTGCCAGCAGCTTGGGACCCAGGAAGTACTTC. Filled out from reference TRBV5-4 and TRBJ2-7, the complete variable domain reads ETGVTQSPTHLIKTRGQQVTLRCSSQSGHNTVSWYQQALGQGPQFIFQYYREEENGRGNFPPRFSGLQFPNYSSELNVNALELDDSALYLCASSLGPRKYFGPGTRLTVT.

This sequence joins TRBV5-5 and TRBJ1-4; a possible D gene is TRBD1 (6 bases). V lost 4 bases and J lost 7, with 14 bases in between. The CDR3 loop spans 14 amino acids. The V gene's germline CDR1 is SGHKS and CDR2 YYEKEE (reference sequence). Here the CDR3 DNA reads TGTGCCAGCAGCCCCCGGGGGGCGGGTGAAAAACTGTTTTTT. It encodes CASSPRGAGEKLFF.

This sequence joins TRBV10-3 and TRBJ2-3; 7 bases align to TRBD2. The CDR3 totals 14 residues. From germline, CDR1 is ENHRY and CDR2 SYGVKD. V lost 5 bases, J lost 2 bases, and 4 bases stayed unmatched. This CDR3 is CAISNLADTDTQYF. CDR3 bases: TGTGCCATCAGTAATCTAGCGGACACAGATACGCAGTATTTT.

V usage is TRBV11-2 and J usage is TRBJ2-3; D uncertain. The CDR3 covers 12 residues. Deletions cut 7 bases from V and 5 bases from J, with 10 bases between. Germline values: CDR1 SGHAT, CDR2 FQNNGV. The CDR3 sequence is CASTISEDTQYF. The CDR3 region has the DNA TGTGCCAGCACCATTAGTGAAGATACGCAGTATTTT.

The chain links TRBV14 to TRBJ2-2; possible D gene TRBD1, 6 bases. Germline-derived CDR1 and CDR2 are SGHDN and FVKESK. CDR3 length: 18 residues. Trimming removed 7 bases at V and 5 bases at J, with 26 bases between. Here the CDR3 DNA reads TGTGCCAGCATAAGGTCGGGACCCGGGACACCTACAACCGGGGAGCTGTTTTTT. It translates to CASIRSGPGTPTTGELFF.

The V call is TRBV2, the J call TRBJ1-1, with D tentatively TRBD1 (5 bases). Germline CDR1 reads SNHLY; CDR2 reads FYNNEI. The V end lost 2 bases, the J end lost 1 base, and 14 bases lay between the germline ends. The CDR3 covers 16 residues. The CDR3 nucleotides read TGTGCCAGCAGTGAACAGGGTCGGTTAAGGAACACTGAAGCTTTCTTT. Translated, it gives CASSEQGRLRNTEAFF.

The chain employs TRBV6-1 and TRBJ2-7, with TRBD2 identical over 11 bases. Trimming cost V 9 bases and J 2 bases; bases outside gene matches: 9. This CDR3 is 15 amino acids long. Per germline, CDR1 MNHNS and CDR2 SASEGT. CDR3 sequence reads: CASGLAGFNPYEQYF. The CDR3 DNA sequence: TGTGCCAGTGGACTAGCGGGTTTTAATCCCTACGAGCAGTACTTC.

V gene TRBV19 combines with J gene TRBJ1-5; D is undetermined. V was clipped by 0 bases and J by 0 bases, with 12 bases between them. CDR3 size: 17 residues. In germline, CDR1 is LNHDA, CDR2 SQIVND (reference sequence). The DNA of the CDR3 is TGTGCCAGTAGTATAGAGGGCAGTACGTATAGCAATCAGCCCCAGCATTTT. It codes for CASSIEGSTYSNQPQHF.

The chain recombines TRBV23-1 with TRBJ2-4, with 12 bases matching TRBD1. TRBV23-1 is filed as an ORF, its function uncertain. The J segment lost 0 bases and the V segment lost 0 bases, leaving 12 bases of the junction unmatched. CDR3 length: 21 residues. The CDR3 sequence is CASSQSAGQGAPSKAKNIQYF. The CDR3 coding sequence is TGCGCCAGCAGTCAATCGGCGGGACAGGGGGCCCCCTCCAAAGCCAAAAACATTCAGTACTTC.

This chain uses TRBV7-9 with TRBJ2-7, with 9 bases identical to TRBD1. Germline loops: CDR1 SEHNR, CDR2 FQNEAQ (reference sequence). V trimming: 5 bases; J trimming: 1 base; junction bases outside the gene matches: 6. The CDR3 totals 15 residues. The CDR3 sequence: CASSHPGQGSYEQYF. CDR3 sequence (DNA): TGTGCCAGCAGCCACCCGGGACAGGGATCCTACGAGCAGTACTTC.

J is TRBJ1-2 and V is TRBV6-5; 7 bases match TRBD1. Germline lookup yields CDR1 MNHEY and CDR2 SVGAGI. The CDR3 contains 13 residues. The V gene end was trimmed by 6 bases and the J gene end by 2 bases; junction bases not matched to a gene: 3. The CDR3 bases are TGTGCCAGCAGCCCACAGGGGAACTATGGCTACACCTTC. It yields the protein CASSPQGNYGYTF.

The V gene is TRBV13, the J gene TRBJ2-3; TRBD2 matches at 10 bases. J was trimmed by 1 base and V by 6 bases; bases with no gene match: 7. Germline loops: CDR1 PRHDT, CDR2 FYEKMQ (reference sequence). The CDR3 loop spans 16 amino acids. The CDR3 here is CASRPGTSARTDTQYF. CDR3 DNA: TGTGCCAGCAGGCCAGGGACTAGCGCACGCACAGATACGCAGTATTTT.

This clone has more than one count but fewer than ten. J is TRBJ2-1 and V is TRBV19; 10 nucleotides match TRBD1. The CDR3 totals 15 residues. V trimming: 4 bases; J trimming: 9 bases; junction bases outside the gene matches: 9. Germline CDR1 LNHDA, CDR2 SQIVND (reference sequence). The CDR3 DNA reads TGTGCCAGTAGTAGGACTCCGGGACAGGGGAGTGAGCAGTTCTTC. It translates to CASSRTPGQGSEQFF.

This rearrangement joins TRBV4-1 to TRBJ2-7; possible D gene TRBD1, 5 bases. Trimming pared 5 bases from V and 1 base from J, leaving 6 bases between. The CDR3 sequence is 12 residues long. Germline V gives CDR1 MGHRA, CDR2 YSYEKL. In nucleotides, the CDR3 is TGCGCCAGCAGCAGGGGTTCCTACGAGCAGTACTTC. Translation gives CASSRGSYEQYF.

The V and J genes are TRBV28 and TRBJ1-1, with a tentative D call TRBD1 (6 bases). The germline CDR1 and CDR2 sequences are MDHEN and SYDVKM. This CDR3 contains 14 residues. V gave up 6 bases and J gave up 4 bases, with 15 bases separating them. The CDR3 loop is CASRPQGGSTEAFF. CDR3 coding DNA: TGTGCCAGCAGGCCACAGGGTGGGAGCACTGAAGCTTTCTTT.

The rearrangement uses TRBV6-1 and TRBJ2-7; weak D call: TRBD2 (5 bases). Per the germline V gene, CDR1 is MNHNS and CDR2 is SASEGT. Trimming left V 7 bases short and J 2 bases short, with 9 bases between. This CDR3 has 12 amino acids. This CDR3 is CASMRDTYEQYF. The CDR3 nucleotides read TGTGCCAGCATGAGGGATACCTACGAGCAGTACTTC.

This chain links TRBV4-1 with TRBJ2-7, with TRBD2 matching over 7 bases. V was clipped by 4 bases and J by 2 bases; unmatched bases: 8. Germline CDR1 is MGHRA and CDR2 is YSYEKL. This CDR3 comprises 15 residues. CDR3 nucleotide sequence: TGCGCCAGCAGCCTCTACTCTGGACTAGCCTACGAGCAGTACTTC. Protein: CASSLYSGLAYEQYF.